These 18 T cell receptor beta chains were all obtained from the same sample, sequenced in a study of neurological immune-mediated disorders. TCRdb reanalysed the 5' RACE reads using MiXCR and keeps one entry per CDR3 protein. The table shows about 66,000 distinct CDR3 sequences, with roughly 3.9% occurring only once. Sample: PBMCs. The receptors were sampled from a young man with multiple sclerosis.

Many counts were recorded for this clonotype. The chain recombines TRBV20-1 with TRBJ2-1; D unclear. In germline, CDR1 is DFQATT, CDR2 SNEGSKA (reference sequence). The CDR3 totals 15 residues. V was trimmed by 4 bases and J by 1 base, leaving 14 bases between them. The CDR3 reads CSATSSAPSYNEQFF. The CDR3 coding sequence is TGCAGTGCTACCTCGTCAGCGCCGTCCTACAATGAGCAGTTCTTC.

The rearrangement joins TRBV5-1 to TRBJ2-3; unclear D gene. The CDR3 runs 14 residues. CDR1 is SGHRS, CDR2 YFSETQ, per germline. Trimming removed 0 bases from V and 6 bases from J, with 11 bases in between. CDR3 residues: CASSLVAFKDTQYF. The CDR3 region has the DNA TGCGCCAGCAGCTTGGTAGCATTCAAGGATACGCAGTATTTT.

This clonotype was counted ten times or more. The rearrangement uses TRBV20-1 and TRBJ2-7; possibly TRBD1 or TRBD2 for D (5 bases each). V dropped 3 bases and J dropped 2 bases, with 11 bases sitting between them. This CDR3 spans 13 amino acids. Germline CDR1 DFQATT, CDR2 SNEGSKA (reference sequence). The CDR3: CSARSGTTYEQYF. The CDR3 DNA sequence: TGCAGTGCTAGGTCAGGGACCACCTACGAGCAGTACTTC.

This clonotype appeared many times. The V call is TRBV6-6, the J call TRBJ1-5, with 9 bases fitting TRBD1. CDR1 is MNHNY, CDR2 SVGAGI, per germline (reference sequence). The CDR3 runs 18 residues. V dropped 4 bases and J dropped 4; count of bases not matched to a gene: 14. In nucleotides, the CDR3 is TGTGCCAGCAGTTTGCAATCGGGGACAGGGAACGTTAATCAGCCCCAGCATTTT. Its translation: CASSLQSGTGNVNQPQHF.

The sample holds many counts of this clonotype. The rearrangement uses TRBV29-1 and TRBJ2-1, with D perhaps TRBD1 (5 bases). Per germline, CDR1 SQVTM and CDR2 ANQGSEA. This CDR3 is built from 16 residues. V lost 3 bases to trimming and J lost 3 bases, with 18 bases between them. CDR3 coding DNA: TGCAGCGTTGATGTAGACGGGCAGGGAAACTACAATGAGCAGTTCTTC. Protein product: CSVDVDGQGNYNEQFF.

The rearrangement uses TRBV5-4 and TRBJ2-1; 11 nucleotides align to TRBD1. In germline, CDR1 is SGHNT, CDR2 YYREEE (reference sequence). The CDR3 is 17 residues long. Trimming at V came to 0 bases and at J to 3 bases, leaving 5 bases not matched to a gene. For the CDR3, the DNA is TGTGCCAGCAGCTTGGCCGGGACAGGGGGGATCTACAATGAGCAGTTCTTC. Its protein product is CASSLAGTGGIYNEQFF.

The table lists this clonotype with many counts. The V and J genes are TRBV12-3 or TRBV12-4 and TRBJ1-2; D remains unclear. This CDR3 has 14 residues. V lost 5 bases and J lost 4, with 14 bases in between. In DNA, the CDR3 is TGTGCCAGCAGTATGATTGATAAGACCTATGGCTACACCTTC. It is translated as CASSMIDKTYGYTF.

This clonotype was seen many times. The gene calls are TRBV7-9 and TRBJ2-3; D is perhaps TRBD2 (6 bases). The length of the CDR3 is 15 residues. Germline values: CDR1 SEHNR, CDR2 FQNEAQ (reference sequence). V was cut by 6 bases and J by 0 bases, with 13 bases left in between. CDR3 in amino acids: CASRIGEASTDTQYF. CDR3 bases: TGTGCCAGCAGGATCGGGGAGGCTAGCACAGATACGCAGTATTTT.

This clonotype was seen ten or more times. The V and J genes are TRBV9 and TRBJ1-1; D unclear. The CDR3 is 13 residues long. Looked up from germline, CDR1 is SGDLS and CDR2 is YYNGEE. V was clipped by 7 bases and J by 3 bases, with 13 bases between them. CDR3 residues: CASGSGPHTEAFF. The CDR3 DNA reads as TGTGCCAGCGGAAGCGGGCCGCACACTGAAGCTTTCTTT. Combining the CDR3 with reference TRBV9 and TRBJ1-1 gives the whole variable domain DSGVTQTPKHLITATGQRVTLRCSPRSGDLSVYWYQQSLDQGLQFLIQYYNGEERAKGNILERFSAQQFPDLHSELNLSSLELGDSALYFCASGSGPHTEAFFGQGTRLTVV.

This clonotype came up many times. The chain joins TRBV12-3 or TRBV12-4 to TRBJ2-3; D is undetermined. V gave up 1 base and J gave up 3 bases, with 2 bases separating them. The CDR3 loop spans 12 amino acids. CDR3 DNA sequence: TGTGCCAGCAGTTTAGGGACAGATACGCAGTATTTT. Translation gives CASSLGTDTQYF.

This clonotype was counted ten times or more. The chain has TRBV10-2 and TRBJ2-1; perhaps D is TRBD1 or TRBD2 (5 bases each). The CDR3 is made up of 14 amino acids. The germline V and J ends were trimmed by 9 bases and 2 bases, with 14 bases remaining between them. The V gene's germline CDR1 is WSHSY and CDR2 SAAADI. CDR3 coding DNA: TGCGCCAGTAAAGGGACGGGGACCTACAATGAGCAGTTCTTC. Translating gives CASKGTGTYNEQFF.

The CDR3 DNA reads TGTGCCAGCAGCTTGGGGTTCGAGCAGTACTTC. Translated, it gives CASSLGFEQYF. This chain links TRBV5-6 with TRBJ2-7; D ambiguous. V was cut by 0 bases and J by 6 bases, with 4 bases left in between. This CDR3 spans 11 amino acids. Germline V gene data show CDR1 as SGHDT and CDR2 as YYEEEE.

There are many counts of this clonotype. The chain links TRBV15 to TRBJ1-4, with 7 bases matching TRBD1. CDR3 size: 17 residues. V lost 1 base and J lost 7; bases outside the gene matches: 12. Germline V lookup: CDR1 LNHNV, CDR2 YYDKDF (reference sequence). CDR3 residues: CATSRVAGRGRFEKLFF. CDR3 sequence (DNA): TGTGCCACCAGCAGAGTGGCAGGCAGGGGGAGGTTTGAAAAACTGTTTTTT.

This clonotype was recorded many times. The rearrangement uses TRBV7-2 and TRBJ2-4, with D maybe TRBD2 (6 bases). This CDR3 is built from 16 residues. CDR1 is SGHTA and CDR2 is FQGNSA in the germline V gene. The germline V and J ends were trimmed by 6 bases and 5 bases, with 20 bases remaining between them. CDR3 DNA sequence: TGTGCCAGCAGTCCCCTCCACGGAGGGGCCGAAAACATTCAGTACTTC. Translation gives CASSPLHGGAENIQYF.

This clonotype has at least ten counts. The chain joins TRBV5-5 to TRBJ2-3, with a tentative D call TRBD1 (7 bases). Looked up from germline, CDR1 is SGHKS and CDR2 is YYEKEE (reference sequence). Deletions cut 4 bases from V and 1 base from J, with 16 bases between. The CDR3 has 16 residues. For the CDR3, the DNA is TGTGCCAGCAGCCCCCCCAGGGGGGCCGGCACAGATACGCAGTATTTT. It yields the protein CASSPPRGAGTDTQYF. Full variable domain (rest looked up from reference TRBV5-5 and TRBJ2-3): DAGVTQSPTHLIKTRGQQVTLRCSPISGHKSVSWYQQVLGQGPQFIFQYYEKEERGRGNFPDRFSARQFPNYSSELNVNALLLGDSALYLCASSPPRGAGTDTQYFGPGTRLTVL.

This clonotype was seen many times. The J gene is TRBJ2-1, the V gene TRBV4-2, with D possibly matching TRBD2 (6 bases). The CDR3 is 16 residues long. In germline, CDR1 is LGHNA, CDR2 YNFKEQ. Trimming shortened V by 0 bases and J by 2 bases, and 11 bases separated the two germline ends. CDR3 in DNA: TGTGCCAGCAGCCAAGAGGGTAGCGGTGCCTACAATGAGCAGTTCTTC. This sequence encodes CASSQEGSGAYNEQFF.

The sample holds many counts of this clonotype. V usage is TRBV6-5 and J usage is TRBJ1-6; D possibly corresponds to TRBD1 (5 bases). Trimming removed 6 bases from V and 7 bases from J, with 13 bases in between. Germline V CDR1 and CDR2: MNHEY, SVGAGI. The CDR3 spans 14 residues. CDR3 residues: CASRGESGNSPLHF. The CDR3 bases are TGTGCCAGCAGAGGGGAATCGGGCAATTCACCCCTCCACTTT.

The sample holds many counts of this clonotype. The CDR3 is CASSLWGTGNTEAFF. The CDR3 nucleotides are TGCGCCAGCAGCTTGTGGGGGACGGGAAACACTGAAGCTTTCTTT. The chain joins TRBV5-1 to TRBJ1-1, with D possibly being TRBD1 (5 bases). V lost 1 base, J lost 2 bases, and 12 bases lay in between. The CDR3 is 15 amino acids. The germline V gene has CDR1 SGHRS and CDR2 YFSETQ.